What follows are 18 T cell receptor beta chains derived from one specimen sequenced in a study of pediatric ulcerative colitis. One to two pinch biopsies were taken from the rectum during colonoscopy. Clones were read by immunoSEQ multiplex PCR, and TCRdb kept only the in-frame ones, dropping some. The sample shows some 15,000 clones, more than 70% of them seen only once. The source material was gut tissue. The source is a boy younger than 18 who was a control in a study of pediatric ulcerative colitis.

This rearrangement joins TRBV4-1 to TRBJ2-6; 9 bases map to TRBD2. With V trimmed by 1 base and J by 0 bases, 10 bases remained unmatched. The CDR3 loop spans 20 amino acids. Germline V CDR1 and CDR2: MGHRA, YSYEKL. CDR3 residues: CASSQVPELAGVSGANVLTF. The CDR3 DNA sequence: TGCGCCAGCAGCCAAGTACCGGAACTAGCGGGCGTCTCTGGGGCCAACGTCCTGACTTTC.

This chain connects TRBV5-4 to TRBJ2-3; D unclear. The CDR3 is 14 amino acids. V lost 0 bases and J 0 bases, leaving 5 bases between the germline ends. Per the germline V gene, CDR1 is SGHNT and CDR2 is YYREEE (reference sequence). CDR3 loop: CASSLVGSTDTQYF. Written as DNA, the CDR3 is TGTGCCAGCAGCTTGGTGGGGAGCACAGATACGCAGTATTTT.

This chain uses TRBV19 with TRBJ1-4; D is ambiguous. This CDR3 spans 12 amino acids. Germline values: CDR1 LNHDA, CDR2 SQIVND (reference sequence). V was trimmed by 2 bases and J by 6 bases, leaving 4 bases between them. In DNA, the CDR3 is TGTGCCAGTAGTATACCGGATGAAAAACTGTTTTTT. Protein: CASSIPDEKLFF.

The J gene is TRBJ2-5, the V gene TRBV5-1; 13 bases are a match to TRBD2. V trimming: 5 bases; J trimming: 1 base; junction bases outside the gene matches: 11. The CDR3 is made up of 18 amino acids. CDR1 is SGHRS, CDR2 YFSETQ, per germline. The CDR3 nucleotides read TGCGCCAGCAGGTCACTAGCGGGAGGGCCCATTCCCCAAGAGACCCAGTACTTC. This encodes CASRSLAGGPIPQETQYF.

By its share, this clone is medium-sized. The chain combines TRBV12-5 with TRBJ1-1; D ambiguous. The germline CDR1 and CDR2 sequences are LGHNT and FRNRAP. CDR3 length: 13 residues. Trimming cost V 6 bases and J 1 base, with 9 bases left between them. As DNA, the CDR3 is TGTGCTAGTGGCCGCGACGGGAACACTGAAGCTTTCTTT. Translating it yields CASGRDGNTEAFF.

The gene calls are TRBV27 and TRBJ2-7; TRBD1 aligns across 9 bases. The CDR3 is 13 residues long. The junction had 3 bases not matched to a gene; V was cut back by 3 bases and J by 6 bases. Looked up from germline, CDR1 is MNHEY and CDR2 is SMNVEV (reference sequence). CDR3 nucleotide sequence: TGTGCCAGCAGTTTCCTGACAGGGGGCGAGCAGTACGTC. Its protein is CASSFLTGGEQYV.

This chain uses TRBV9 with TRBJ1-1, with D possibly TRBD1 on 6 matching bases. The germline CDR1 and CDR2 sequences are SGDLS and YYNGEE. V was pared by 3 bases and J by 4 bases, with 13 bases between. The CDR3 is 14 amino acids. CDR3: CASSETGLGTEAFF. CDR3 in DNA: TGTGCCAGCAGCGAAACAGGGTTGGGCACTGAAGCTTTCTTT.

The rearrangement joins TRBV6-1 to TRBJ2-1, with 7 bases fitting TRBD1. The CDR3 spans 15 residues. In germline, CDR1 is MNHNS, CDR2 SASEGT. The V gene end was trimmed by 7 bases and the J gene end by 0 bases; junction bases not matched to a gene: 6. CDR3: CASTARGSSYNEQFF. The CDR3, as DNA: TGTGCCAGCACTGCCAGGGGGAGCTCCTACAATGAGCAGTTCTTC.

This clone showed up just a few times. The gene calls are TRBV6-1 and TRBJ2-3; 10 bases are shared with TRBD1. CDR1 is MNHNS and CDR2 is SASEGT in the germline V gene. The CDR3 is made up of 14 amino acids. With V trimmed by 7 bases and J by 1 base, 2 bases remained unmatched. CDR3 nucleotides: TGTGCCAGCACCGGGACAGGGGGCACAGATACGCAGTATTTT. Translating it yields CASTGTGGTDTQYF.

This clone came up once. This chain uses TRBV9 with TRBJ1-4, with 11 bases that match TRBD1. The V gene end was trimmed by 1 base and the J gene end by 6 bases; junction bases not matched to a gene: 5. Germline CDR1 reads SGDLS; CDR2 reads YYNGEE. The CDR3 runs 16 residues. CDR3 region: CASSVHGQGADEKLFF. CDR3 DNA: TGTGCCAGCAGCGTACATGGACAGGGGGCGGATGAAAAACTGTTTTTT.

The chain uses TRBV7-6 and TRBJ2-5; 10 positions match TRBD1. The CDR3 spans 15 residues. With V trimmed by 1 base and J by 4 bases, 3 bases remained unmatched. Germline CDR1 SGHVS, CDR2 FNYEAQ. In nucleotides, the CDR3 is TGTGCCAGCAGCTTAGTAGGGACAGGGGTAGAGACCCAGTACTTC. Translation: CASSLVGTGVETQYF. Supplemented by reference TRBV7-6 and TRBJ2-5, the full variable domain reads GAGVSQSPRYKVTKRGQDVALRCDPISGHVSLYWYRQALGQGPEFLTYFNYEAQQDKSGLPNDRFSAERPEGSISTLTIQRTEQRDSAMYRCASSLVGTGVETQYFGPGTRLLVL.

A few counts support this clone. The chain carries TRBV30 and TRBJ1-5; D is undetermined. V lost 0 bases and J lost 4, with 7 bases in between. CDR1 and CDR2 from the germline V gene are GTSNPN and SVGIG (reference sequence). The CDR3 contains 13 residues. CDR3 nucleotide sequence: TGTGCCTGGAGTGTTACCCAGAATCAGCCCCAGCATTTT. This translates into CAWSVTQNQPQHF.

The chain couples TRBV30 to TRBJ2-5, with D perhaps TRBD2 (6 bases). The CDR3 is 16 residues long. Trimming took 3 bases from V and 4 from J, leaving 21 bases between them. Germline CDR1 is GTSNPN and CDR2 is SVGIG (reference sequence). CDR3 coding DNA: TGTGCCTGGAGGCCCGGTCGGGGGAGCATGGGAGAGACCCAGTACTTC. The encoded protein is CAWRPGRGSMGETQYF.

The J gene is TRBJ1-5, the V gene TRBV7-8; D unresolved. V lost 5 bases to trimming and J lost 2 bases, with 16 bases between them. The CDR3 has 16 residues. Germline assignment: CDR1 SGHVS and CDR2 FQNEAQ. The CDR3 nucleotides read TGTGCCAGCAGCCTGATGCAAGGGCAGGGCAATCAGCCCCAGCATTTT. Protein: CASSLMQGQGNQPQHF.

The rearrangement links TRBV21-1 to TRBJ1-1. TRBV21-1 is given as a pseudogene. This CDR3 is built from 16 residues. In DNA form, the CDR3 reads TGTGCCAGCAGCAAATCCGGGCCCCGAAGAGACACTGAAGCTTTCTTT. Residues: CASSKSGPRRDTEAFF.

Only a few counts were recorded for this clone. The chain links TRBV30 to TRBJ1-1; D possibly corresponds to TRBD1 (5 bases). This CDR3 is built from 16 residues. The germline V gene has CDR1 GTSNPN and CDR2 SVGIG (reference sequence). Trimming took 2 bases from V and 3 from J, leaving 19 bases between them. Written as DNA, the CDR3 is TGTGCCTGGAGTCTCCTAGCAGGGAGAGGTTACACTGAAGCTTTCTTT. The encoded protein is CAWSLLAGRGYTEAFF.

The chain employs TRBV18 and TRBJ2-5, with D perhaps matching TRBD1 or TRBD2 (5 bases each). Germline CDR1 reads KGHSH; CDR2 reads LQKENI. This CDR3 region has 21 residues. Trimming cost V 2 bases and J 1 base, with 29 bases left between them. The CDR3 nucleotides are TGTGCCAGCTCACCAGGGGCGGGCGGCCAGGAAAAATCCAATTCCCAAGAGACCCAGTACTTC. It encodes CASSPGAGGQEKSNSQETQYF.

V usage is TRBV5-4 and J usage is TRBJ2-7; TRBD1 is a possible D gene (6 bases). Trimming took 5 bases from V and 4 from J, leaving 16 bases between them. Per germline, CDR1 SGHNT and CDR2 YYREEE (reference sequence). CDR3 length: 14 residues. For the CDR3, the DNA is TGTGCCAGCAGTTTCGACAGGATAGGTTACGAGCAGTACTTC. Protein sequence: CASSFDRIGYEQYF.